Shown below are 12 T cell receptor beta chains from a single sample sequenced in a study of metastatic and nonmetastatic thyroid tumors. Ahead of thyroid surgery, no patient had received treatment of any kind. Via MiXCR, TCRdb re-called the PCR reads. Of around 34,000 clones in the sample, about a sixth are singletons; the top ten hold nearly 3.5%. Sequencing was performed on blood. The receptors here all came from a female donor with papillary thyroid cancer or a benign thyroid nodule (not recorded which). Some clones in this sample may be carry-over from other donors' samples.

This clone was counted at least ten times. This chain connects TRBV29-1 to TRBJ1-5; no clear D. CDR1 SQVTM and CDR2 ANQGSEA come from the germline V gene. V lost 4 bases to trimming and J lost 4 bases, with 11 bases between them. This CDR3 has 13 residues. Here the CDR3 DNA reads TGCAGCGTTGGGCAGGCACTAAATCAGCCCCAGCATTTT. It translates to CSVGQALNQPQHF. The entire variable domain, with the rest obtained from reference TRBV29-1 and TRBJ1-5, is as follows: SAVISQKPSRDICQRGTSLTIQCQVDSQVTMMFWYRQQPGQSLTLIATANQGSEATYESGFVIDKFPISRPNLTFSTLTVSNMSPEDSSIYLCSVGQALNQPQHFGDGTRLSIL.

The CDR3 region is CASSSREGLAGVNIQYF. In DNA form, the CDR3 reads TGCGCCAGCAGCAGCCGAGAGGGACTAGCGGGAGTAAACATTCAGTACTTC. The J gene is TRBJ2-4, the V gene TRBV4-3; 14 bases align to TRBD2. The ends lost 5 bases at V and 6 bases at J; junction bases unmatched: 9. CDR1 and CDR2 (germline): LGHNA, YSLEER. This CDR3 has 17 residues.

This clone was detected ten times or more. The CDR3 DNA reads TGTGCCACCAGTGATGAGGGGCGGGAGACCCAGTACTTC. It encodes CATSDEGRETQYF. The chain is built from TRBV24-1 and TRBJ2-5; D is perhaps TRBD1 or TRBD2 (5 bases each). Germline V gene data show CDR1 as KGHDR and CDR2 as SFDVKD. V lost 3 bases, J lost 5 bases, and 9 bases lay in between. This CDR3 is built from 13 residues.

This clone was detected only a few times. V gene TRBV28 combines with J gene TRBJ1-2, with a possible D match to TRBD1 (5 bases). The V gene's germline CDR1 is MDHEN and CDR2 SYDVKM. The CDR3 is 13 amino acids. V lost 10 bases and J 8 bases, leaving 20 bases between the germline ends. CDR3 DNA sequence: TGTGCCACCCCCTCCCGGGGACGGGGGGGCTACACCTTC. As protein: CATPSRGRGGYTF.

This clone was picked up many times. The CDR3 is CASSLRSYGYTF. The CDR3 nucleotides are TGTGCCAGCAGCTTGCGATCCTATGGCTACACCTTC. The chain joins TRBV7-2 to TRBJ1-2, with no clear D. V gave up 3 bases and J gave up 4 bases, with 6 bases separating them. The CDR3 is 12 residues long. Germline V gene sequence: CDR1 SGHTA, CDR2 FQGNSA.

This chain links TRBV20-1 with TRBJ2-7, with TRBD1 matching over 7 bases. Unmatched junction bases numbered 8, after V lost 6 bases and J lost 0 bases. Germline V gene data show CDR1 as DFQATT and CDR2 as SNEGSKA (reference sequence). This CDR3 region has 14 residues. CDR3 region: CSAEEGQASYEQYF. CDR3 DNA sequence: TGCAGTGCCGAGGAAGGACAGGCCTCCTACGAGCAGTACTTC.

The chain carries TRBV7-9 and TRBJ2-7; a weak D match, TRBD1 (6 bases). V lost 5 bases and J 6 bases, leaving 14 bases between the germline ends. Germline V CDR1 and CDR2: SEHNR, FQNEAQ (reference sequence). The CDR3 runs 13 residues. CDR3 loop: CASSRDTSGEQYF. DNA for the CDR3: TGTGCCAGCAGCCGGGACACCTCGGGCGAGCAGTACTTC.

The chain joins TRBV5-1 to TRBJ2-3, with D possibly TRBD2 on 5 matching bases. V gave up 4 bases and J gave up 4 bases, with 13 bases separating them. Germline V gene sequence: CDR1 SGHRS, CDR2 YFSETQ. The CDR3 sequence is 14 residues long. The CDR3 DNA reads TGCGCCAGCAGCCTGTCGGGATCCCCAGATACGCAGTATTTT. Encoded protein: CASSLSGSPDTQYF.

In its sample, this clone was seen a few times. CDR3 region: CASSAPPAYNEQFF. CDR3 coding DNA: TGTGCCAGCAGCGCCCCCCCTGCTTATAATGAGCAGTTCTTC. This chain joins TRBV9 and TRBJ2-1; no reliable D call. V gave up 3 bases and J gave up 7 bases, with 14 bases separating them. The germline V gene encodes CDR1 SGDLS and CDR2 YYNGEE. The CDR3 extends over 14 amino acids. Full variable domain (missing parts from reference TRBV9 and TRBJ2-1): DSGVTQTPKHLITATGQRVTLRCSPRSGDLSVYWYQQSLDQGLQFLIQYYNGEERAKGNILERFSAQQFPDLHSELNLSSLELGDSALYFCASSAPPAYNEQFFGPGTRLTVL.

This clone was found many times. The chain carries TRBV27 and TRBJ1-5, with TRBD1 as a possible D gene (5 bases). CDR3 length: 14 amino acids. The germline V and J ends were trimmed by 2 bases and 2 bases, with 7 bases remaining between them. Per germline, CDR1 MNHEY and CDR2 SMNVEV (reference sequence). This CDR3 is CASSLLGGNQPQHF. The DNA of the CDR3 is TGTGCCAGCAGTTTACTGGGGGGCAATCAGCCCCAGCATTTT.

This clone was observed at least ten times. This chain links TRBV7-8 with TRBJ2-3, with D possibly being TRBD2 (5 bases). Germline V CDR1 and CDR2: SGHVS, FQNEAQ. The CDR3 loop spans 14 amino acids. Trimming left V 5 bases short and J 4 bases short, with 13 bases between. The CDR3 sequence is CASSQTGSADTQYF. CDR3 nucleotides: TGTGCCAGCAGCCAAACGGGGAGTGCAGATACGCAGTATTTT.

This clone was counted between two and nine times. This sequence joins TRBV27 and TRBJ1-2; D might be TRBD1 (5 bases). Looked up from germline, CDR1 is MNHEY and CDR2 is SMNVEV (reference sequence). V was clipped by 4 bases and J by 6 bases, with 6 bases between them. The CDR3 contains 11 residues. The CDR3 loop is CASSSTDGYTF. In nucleotides, the CDR3 is TGTGCCAGCAGTTCGACAGATGGCTACACCTTC.